Below, 19 T cell receptor beta chains from the same sample are listed, as sequenced in a study of spatial heterogeneity in lung cancer. Time point noted: sample taken at primary tumor resection. TCRdb re-analysed the 5' RACE reads in MiXCR, keeping a single row per CDR3 protein. The repertoire includes roughly 79,000 distinct CDR3 sequences, roughly 8% of them detected once, and under 8% sits in the top ten. This material consisted of PBMCs, taken at surgery. All receptors come from a male donor with early-stage non-small cell lung cancer.

This clonotype was observed many times. The chain combines TRBV5-1 with TRBJ2-2; D unresolved. Germline CDR1 is SGHRS and CDR2 is YFSETQ. This CDR3 is 14 amino acids long. The ends were cut back, 0 bases at V and 4 bases at J, with 7 bases in the middle. DNA for the CDR3: TGCGCCAGCAGCTTGGTACAGCTCACCGGGGAGCTGTTTTTT. The encoded protein is CASSLVQLTGELFF.

This clonotype is medium-sized within its sample. The DNA of the CDR3 is TGTGCCAGCAGCTTAGCGACGATGGGGACTGAAGCTTTCTTT. This sequence encodes CASSLATMGTEAFF. This rearrangement joins TRBV7-9 to TRBJ1-1; the D is unclear. The CDR3 has 14 residues. Between the trimmed V and J ends, which lost 0 bases and 5 bases, there was a span of 10 bases. The germline V gene has CDR1 SEHNR and CDR2 FQNEAQ (reference sequence).

This clonotype was seen many times. The V call is TRBV4-3, the J call TRBJ2-3, with D unclear. In germline, CDR1 is LGHNA, CDR2 YSLEER. This CDR3 is built from 15 residues. Trimming removed 0 bases at V and 4 bases at J, with 11 bases between. In DNA, the CDR3 is TGCGCCAGCAGCCAAGAGGGTACCGCCCCAGATACGCAGTATTTT. It specifies CASSQEGTAPDTQYF.

This clonotype has at least ten counts. This chain links TRBV20-1 with TRBJ2-5, with D perhaps TRBD1 or TRBD2 (5 bases each). This CDR3 contains 15 residues. Germline CDR1 and CDR2: DFQATT and SNEGSKA (reference sequence). Trimming removed 4 bases at V and 7 bases at J, with 22 bases between. CDR3 in DNA: TGCAGTGCTATAGATCGGGGCTCTAGATTGGGGACCCAGTACTTC. Amino acid sequence: CSAIDRGSRLGTQYF.

This clonotype is categorized as medium-sized (0.01 to 0.1%). This chain joins TRBV7-6 and TRBJ2-7, with 11 bases fitting TRBD2. The germline CDR1 and CDR2 sequences are SGHVS and FNYEAQ. V lost 2 bases, J lost 3 bases, and 6 bases stayed unmatched. The CDR3 extends over 16 amino acids. As DNA, the CDR3 is TGTGCCAGCAGCTTAATGGGGACTAGCGGAAACTACGAGCAGTACTTC. Translated: CASSLMGTSGNYEQYF.

This chain joins TRBV2 and TRBJ2-1; D possibly corresponds to TRBD1 (5 bases). The J call may be mistaken, given a closer DNA end match to TRBJ2-7. Germline V gene data show CDR1 as SNHLY and CDR2 as FYNNEI. The CDR3 loop spans 16 amino acids. The CDR3 spells CASSEALGATYNEQYF. Here the CDR3 DNA reads TGTGCCAGCAGTGAAGCCCTAGGGGCGACCTACAATGAGCAGTACTTC.

The J gene is TRBJ1-4, the V gene TRBV30, with 9 positions matching TRBD1. This CDR3 has 14 amino acids. Germline trimming cut 0 bases from V and 7 bases from J; bases unmatched to any gene: 3. Germline assignment: CDR1 GTSNPN and CDR2 SVGIG (reference sequence). The CDR3 bases are TGTGCCTGGAGTGTAACAGGGGGCTTTGAAAAACTGTTTTTT. Translating gives CAWSVTGGFEKLFF.

The genes are TRBV6-5 and TRBJ2-2; D is unclear. Trimming took 6 bases from V and 7 from J, leaving 12 bases between them. Germline V gene data show CDR1 as MNHEY and CDR2 as SVGAGI. CDR3 length equals 13 residues. The chain's CDR3 is CASSPLRVGELFF. CDR3 in DNA: TGTGCCAGCAGCCCCCTCCGAGTCGGGGAGCTGTTTTTT.

This clonotype was picked up many times. This sequence joins TRBV5-4 and TRBJ1-1; 7 bases are a match to TRBD1. CDR1 is SGHNT and CDR2 is YYREEE in the germline V gene (reference sequence). After removal of 4 bases from V and 5 bases from J, the junction contained 8 bases not matched to a gene. This CDR3 is built from 14 residues. This CDR3 reads CASSGAGGRTEAFF. CDR3 bases: TGTGCCAGCAGCGGGGCAGGGGGGAGGACTGAAGCTTTCTTT.

The CDR3 region is CASSRGPYNEQFF. The CDR3, as DNA: TGTGCCAGCAGCCGGGGTCCCTACAATGAGCAGTTCTTC. The chain joins TRBV7-2 to TRBJ2-1, with a weak D call TRBD2 (5 bases). Germline V CDR1 and CDR2: SGHTA, FQGNSA. Trimming stripped 5 bases from V and 2 bases from J, with 7 bases between. There are 13 residues in the CDR3.

Ten or more counts support this clonotype. This sequence joins TRBV28 and TRBJ2-5; D uncertain. The CDR3 is 16 residues long. The ends were cut back, 6 bases at V and 1 base at J, with 18 bases in the middle. Germline CDR1 MDHEN, CDR2 SYDVKM. In nucleotides, the CDR3 is TGTGCCAGCAGAGCCGGTGTGTATACAGTCCAAGAGACCCAGTACTTC. This gives the protein CASRAGVYTVQETQYF.

Concerning this clonotype: Possible read error: a much larger clone is one base away. The chain uses TRBV12-3 or TRBV12-4 and TRBJ2-5; the match to TRBD1 covers 7 bases. This CDR3 region has 15 residues. The CDR3 nucleotides read TGTCCCAGCAGTTTAAACAGGGGTCGCCAAGAGACCCAGTACTTC. It codes for CPSSLNRGRQETQYF.

This clonotype was seen repeatedly, ten times or more. The V call is TRBV12-3 or TRBV12-4, the J call TRBJ2-3; TRBD2 agrees at 9 bases. V lost 6 bases, J lost 6 bases, and 4 bases stayed unmatched. This CDR3 is 13 amino acids long. CDR3 nucleotide sequence: TGTGCCAGCAGGATAGCGGGGGCGGATACGCAGTATTTT. Translated: CASRIAGADTQYF.

This clonotype was seen only a few times. The CDR3 here is CASRRDNYEQYF. The CDR3 nucleotides read TGTGCCAGCAGGAGGGACAACTACGAGCAGTACTTC. This chain links TRBV6-5 with TRBJ2-7; D perhaps matches TRBD1 (6 bases). Germline CDR1 reads MNHEY; CDR2 reads SVGAGI. The CDR3 contains 12 residues. Trimming shortened V by 6 bases and J by 3 bases, and 9 bases separated the two germline ends.

The sample holds many counts of this clonotype. Written as DNA, the CDR3 is TGTGCCAGCAGCCCCAACTGGGGGGACATTCAGTACTTC. Translation: CASSPNWGDIQYF. V gene TRBV7-2 combines with J gene TRBJ2-4; D possibly corresponds to TRBD2 (6 bases). Trimming removed 5 bases at V and 8 bases at J, with 13 bases between. This CDR3 contains 13 residues. Germline CDR1 SGHTA, CDR2 FQGNSA.

This clonotype was seen many times. The chain links TRBV7-7 to TRBJ2-5; TRBD1 is a possible D gene (6 bases). V was cut by 5 bases and J by 5 bases, with 15 bases left in between. This CDR3 comprises 14 residues. Germline V CDR1 and CDR2: SSHAT, FNYEAQ (reference sequence). CDR3 nucleotides: TGTGCCAGCAGCCCGGACAGTCCCCAGGAGACCCAGTACTTC. Its translation: CASSPDSPQETQYF. The whole variable domain, filled in from reference TRBV7-7 and TRBJ2-5, reads GAGVSQSPRYKVTKRGQDVTLRCDPISSHATLYWYQQALGQGPEFLTYFNYEAQPDKSGLPSDRFSAERPEGSISTLTIQRTEQRDSAMYRCASSPDSPQETQYFGPGTRLLVL.

The DNA for the CDR3 is TGTGCCAGCAGTTTAGTTCGGGGCTATGGCTACACCTTC. Its protein product is CASSLVRGYGYTF. The chain couples TRBV12-3 or TRBV12-4 to TRBJ1-2, with no clear D. This CDR3 comprises 13 residues. Trimming removed 1 base from V and 4 bases from J, with 7 bases in between.

This clonotype was recorded many times. CDR3 DNA sequence: TGTGCCAGCAGCCCCAGGGGGGGAGAGACCCAGTACTTC. It yields the protein CASSPRGGETQYF. The chain recombines TRBV7-2 with TRBJ2-5; possibly TRBD1 or TRBD2 for D (7 bases each). V lost 5 bases and J 4 bases, leaving 11 bases between the germline ends. The CDR3 runs 13 residues. The germline V gene encodes CDR1 SGHTA and CDR2 FQGNSA.

In its sample, this clonotype was seen many times. The chain recombines TRBV10-3 with TRBJ2-1; unclear D gene. The CDR3 runs 13 residues. CDR1 and CDR2 from the germline V gene are ENHRY and SYGVKD. Trimming pared 10 bases from V and 7 bases from J, leaving 17 bases between. The CDR3 is CATTLGVGNEQFF. CDR3 in DNA: TGTGCCACCACGCTTGGAGTAGGGAATGAGCAGTTCTTC.